This T cell receptor beta chain originates from a study of TIL therapy for anti-PD-1-resistant metastatic lung cancer. Study-wide results and caveats: Treatment-naive, never-smoker and oncogene-addicted patients were overrepresented in this highly selected cohort.

This was the immunoSEQ v3 assay. Each library reached 1.5 million to 2.5 million read pairs, or roughly 5-6.5 million at deep level. Libraries were prepared by immunoSEQ multiplex PCR; TCRdb keeps only in-frame clonotypes and omits some of them. Of tens of thousands of clones listed, 70% to 90% were seen once; the top ten hold 4% to 6%. The sample's time point: pre-treatment sample, taken before nivolumab and TIL therapy. Of note for this clone: The target antigen is unknown.

Germline CDR1 is MDHEN and CDR2 is SYDVKM. CDR3 size: 11 residues. The V and J ends lost 5 bases and 2 bases respectively, with 4 bases between them. Sequenced here: blood, sampled at baseline. This sequence joins TRBV28 and TRBJ2-7; D is unclear. The clonotype was recovered from a person aged 25 to 85 with non-small cell lung cancer. CDR3 DNA: TGTGCCAGCAGTGGAGCCTACGAGCAGTACTTC. This codes for CASSGAYEQYF. Looking up the rest from reference TRBV28 and TRBJ2-7 gives the full variable domain: DVKVTQSSRYLVKRTGEKVFLECVQDMDHENMFWYRQDPGLGLRLIYFSYDVKMKEKGDIPEGYSVSREKKERFSLILESASTNQTSMYLCASSGAYEQYFGPGTRLTVT.